Below, one TCR beta chain is given with its context. Its target is not known. This entry comes from a study of shared clonotypes between healthy human individuals. Study in general: CD4 naive cells filled three plates per donor, CD4 memory three, CD8 naive two and CD8 memory one. Overall study results and limits: Compared with clonotypes that all four donors shared, non-shared clonotypes had lower generation probabilities. Estimated richness values were generally larger in naive subsets than in memory subsets.

Every donor, a Caucasian adult, lived in Nashville, Tennessee. Produced via immunoSEQ multiplex PCR; TCRdb's table is partial and in-frame only. Altogether about 680,000 clones are present, less than 80% being singletons, with the ten largest covering approximately 1.8%. This TCR was recovered from a woman in her 30s in good health. The specimen was memory CD4+ T cells sorted from blood. Subset defined: CD45RA-negative fraction.

For the CDR3, the DNA is TGCAGCGTTGTGAAGACGGCGGGGGCCTATAGGGACGAGCAGTACTTC. As protein: CSVVKTAGAYRDEQYF. This rearrangement joins TRBV29-1 to TRBJ2-5; a possible D gene is TRBD2 (7 bases). The end of the DNA is better explained by TRBJ2-7, so the J call may be wrong. Germline lookup yields CDR1 SQVTM and CDR2 ANQGSEA. The CDR3 runs 16 residues.